This is a list of T cell receptor beta chains from one sample in a study of kidney transplant recipient with SARS-CoV-2 infection. One entry per CDR3 protein, called by TCRdb with MiXCR from the reads. This table holds roughly 250,000 distinct CDR3 sequences, less than 35% found once. Sequences were derived from a blood sample, sampled at baseline and around day 120 from a kidney transplant recipient. The receptors stem from a male patient in his thirties who had COVID-19 and was a kidney transplant recipient. Some T cells may arise from the graft donor. The CDR3 runs from the conserved cysteine through the conserved F or W. Fields, in order: V gene, clone size, D gene, J gene, CDR3 protein, CDR3 DNA. D genes are given only for firm matches. Clone sizes are given selectively: once, few, many, or a class where the clone is expanded.

v_call: TRBV11-1; clone_size: many; d_call: .; j_call: TRBJ1-1; cdr3_aa: CASSWRAGAGWNTEAFF; cdr3_nt: TGTGCCAGCAGCTGGCGAGCAGGGGCGGGGTGGAACACTGAAGCTTTCTTT
v_call: TRBV9; clone_size: .; d_call: TRBD2; j_call: TRBJ2-3; cdr3_aa: CASSVVASGGTDTQYF; cdr3_nt: TGTGCCAGCAGCGTAGTGGCTAGCGGGGGCACAGATACGCAGTATTTT
v_call: TRBV19; clone_size: .; d_call: TRBD2; j_call: TRBJ2-4; cdr3_aa: CASSTSGRIQYF; cdr3_nt: TGTGCCAGTAGTACTAGCGGGAGAATTCAGTACTTC
v_call: TRBV10-3; clone_size: many; d_call: TRBD1; j_call: TRBJ2-1; cdr3_aa: CAISESAGTGGFYNEQFF; cdr3_nt: TGTGCCATCAGTGAGTCGGCCGGGACAGGGGGCTTCTACAATGAGCAGTTCTTC
v_call: TRBV6-1; clone_size: many; d_call: .; j_call: TRBJ1-2; cdr3_aa: CASSGCGSMRKTYGYTF; cdr3_nt: TGTGCCAGCAGTGGGTGTGGCTCTATGCGAAAGACCTATGGCTACACCTTC
v_call: TRBV7-6; clone_size: many; d_call: TRBD2; j_call: TRBJ2-7; cdr3_aa: CASSLGLAGNYEQYF; cdr3_nt: TGTGCCAGCAGCCTTGGGCTAGCGGGGAACTACGAGCAGTACTTC
v_call: TRBV7-1; clone_size: many; d_call: .; j_call: TRBJ1-2; cdr3_aa: CASSLHLHEGKTYGYTF; cdr3_nt: TGTGCCAGCAGCCTGCATCTTCACGAGGGAAAGACCTATGGCTACACCTTC
v_call: TRBV29-1; clone_size: many; d_call: .; j_call: TRBJ1-3; cdr3_aa: CSASPGTGNTIYF; cdr3_nt: TGCAGCGCCTCACCGGGGACAGGAAACACCATATATTTT
v_call: TRBV18; clone_size: many; d_call: TRBD1; j_call: TRBJ2-7; cdr3_aa: CASHGQGEYEQYF; cdr3_nt: TGTGCCAGCCACGGACAGGGCGAGTACGAGCAGTACTTC
v_call: TRBV11-3; clone_size: many; d_call: .; j_call: TRBJ1-2; cdr3_aa: CASSKLIDLGKTYGYTF; cdr3_nt: TGTGCCAGCAGCAAGCTGATCGATCTCGGAAAGACCTATGGCTACACCTTC
v_call: TRBV10-1; clone_size: .; d_call: TRBD2; j_call: TRBJ2-1; cdr3_aa: CASSTHLAGGPSDEQFF; cdr3_nt: TGCGCCAGCAGTACCCATTTAGCGGGAGGGCCCTCCGATGAGCAGTTCTTC
v_call: TRBV9; clone_size: .; d_call: TRBD2; j_call: TRBJ2-5; cdr3_aa: CASSVGRALETQYF; cdr3_nt: TGTGCCAGCAGCGTTGGGAGGGCTCTGGAGACCCAGTACTTC
v_call: TRBV5-8; clone_size: many; d_call: .; j_call: TRBJ1-2; cdr3_aa: CASGTNHPRKTYGYTF; cdr3_nt: TGTGCCAGCGGAACGAATCATCCACGAAAGACCTATGGCTACACCTTC
v_call: TRBV28; clone_size: few; d_call: TRBD1; j_call: TRBJ2-7; cdr3_aa: CASAPGTGANYEQYF; cdr3_nt: TGTGCCAGCGCTCCCGGGACAGGCGCAAACTACGAGCAGTACTTC
v_call: TRBV6-5; clone_size: .; d_call: .; j_call: TRBJ1-1; cdr3_aa: CASREVSNTEALF; cdr3_nt: TGTGCCAGCAGGGAGGTATCGAACACTGAAGCTCTCTTT
v_call: TRBV7-2; clone_size: many; d_call: .; j_call: TRBJ2-7; cdr3_aa: CASSLSGSHFYEQYF; cdr3_nt: TGTGCCAGCAGCTTATCTGGATCGCACTTCTACGAGCAGTACTTC
v_call: TRBV5-5; clone_size: many; d_call: TRBD2; j_call: TRBJ2-1; cdr3_aa: CASSRPGGYNEQFF; cdr3_nt: TGTGCCAGCAGCAGACCGGGAGGCTACAATGAGCAGTTCTTC
v_call: TRBV11-1; clone_size: many; d_call: .; j_call: TRBJ1-2; cdr3_aa: CASSMNNKAGKTYGYTF; cdr3_nt: TGTGCCAGCAGCATGAATAATAAGGCTGGAAAGACCTATGGCTACACCTTC
v_call: TRBV6-6; clone_size: many; d_call: TRBD2; j_call: TRBJ2-3; cdr3_aa: CASSQLSGTVTDTQYF; cdr3_nt: TGTGCCAGCAGTCAACTTAGCGGGACGGTCACAGATACGCAGTATTTT
v_call: TRBV7-9; clone_size: many; d_call: .; j_call: TRBJ1-3; cdr3_aa: CASSLAQPGRGNTIYF; cdr3_nt: TGTGCCAGCAGCTTAGCGCAGCCGGGACGGGGAAACACCATATATTTT
v_call: TRBV6-2/TRBV6-3; clone_size: many; d_call: .; j_call: TRBJ1-1; cdr3_aa: CASSYGWDSTEAFF; cdr3_nt: TGTGCCAGCAGTTACGGTTGGGATTCCACTGAAGCTTTCTTT
v_call: TRBV6-5; clone_size: many; d_call: TRBD1; j_call: TRBJ1-2; cdr3_aa: CASTRDRSNYGYTF; cdr3_nt: TGTGCCAGCACCCGGGACAGATCTAACTATGGCTACACCTTC
v_call: TRBV19; clone_size: many; d_call: .; j_call: TRBJ1-5; cdr3_aa: CASSSGVRQPQHF; cdr3_nt: TGTGCCAGTAGTTCGGGGGTCCGTCAGCCCCAGCATTTT
v_call: TRBV28; clone_size: many; d_call: TRBD1; j_call: TRBJ2-7; cdr3_aa: CASSSGTGGGYEQYF; cdr3_nt: TGTGCCAGCAGTTCCGGGACAGGGGGCGGCTACGAGCAGTACTTC
v_call: TRBV10-3; clone_size: many; d_call: TRBD2; j_call: TRBJ2-1; cdr3_aa: CAINPSGGYNEQFF; cdr3_nt: TGTGCCATCAATCCTAGCGGGGGGTACAATGAGCAGTTCTTC
v_call: TRBV12-3/TRBV12-4; clone_size: many; d_call: .; j_call: TRBJ2-7; cdr3_aa: CASSLTGQVAYEQYF; cdr3_nt: TGTGCCAGCAGTTTAACTGGACAAGTAGCCTACGAGCAGTACTTC
v_call: TRBV3-1; clone_size: many; d_call: .; j_call: TRBJ1-1; cdr3_aa: CASSQEKGYTEAFF; cdr3_nt: TGTGCCAGCAGCCAAGAAAAAGGGTACACTGAAGCTTTCTTT
v_call: TRBV11-3; clone_size: many; d_call: .; j_call: TRBJ1-1; cdr3_aa: CASSFGGGAEAFF; cdr3_nt: TGTGCCAGCAGCTTTGGTGGGGGCGCTGAAGCTTTCTTT
v_call: TRBV11-1; clone_size: many; d_call: .; j_call: TRBJ1-2; cdr3_aa: CASSSAHKAGKTYGYTF; cdr3_nt: TGTGCCAGCAGCTCGGCACATAAGGCTGGAAAGACCTATGGCTACACCTTC
v_call: TRBV6-6; clone_size: many; d_call: .; j_call: TRBJ2-3; cdr3_aa: CASTPRLGTDTQYF; cdr3_nt: TGTGCCAGCACCCCTAGGCTCGGTACAGATACGCAGTATTTT
v_call: TRBV20-1; clone_size: many; d_call: TRBD2; j_call: TRBJ2-1; cdr3_aa: CSATSGGRGNEQFF; cdr3_nt: TGCAGTGCTACCTCTGGCGGGAGAGGTAATGAGCAGTTCTTC
v_call: TRBV9; clone_size: many; d_call: .; j_call: TRBJ1-1; cdr3_aa: CASSTEGRPEAFF; cdr3_nt: TGTGCCAGCAGCACCGAGGGGAGGCCTGAAGCTTTCTTT
v_call: TRBV6-2/TRBV6-3; clone_size: many; d_call: .; j_call: TRBJ1-2; cdr3_aa: CASSVMRCIGKTYGYTF; cdr3_nt: TGTGCCAGCAGTGTCATGCGCTGCATCGGAAAGACCTATGGCTACACCTTC
v_call: TRBV9; clone_size: few; d_call: TRBD2; j_call: TRBJ2-2; cdr3_aa: CASSASTSGRITGELFF; cdr3_nt: TGTGCCAGCAGCGCTTCGACTAGCGGGAGAATCACCGGGGAGCTGTTTTTT
v_call: TRBV3-1; clone_size: few; d_call: .; j_call: TRBJ1-2; cdr3_aa: CANSQDSRDSGYTF; cdr3_nt: TGTGCCAACAGCCAAGACTCCAGGGATAGTGGCTACACCTTC
v_call: TRBV6-5; clone_size: many; d_call: .; j_call: TRBJ1-2; cdr3_aa: CASSKISSMRKTYGYTF; cdr3_nt: TGTGCCAGCAGTAAGATCTCCTCTATGCGAAAGACCTATGGCTACACCTTC
v_call: TRBV3-1; clone_size: many; d_call: .; j_call: TRBJ1-1; cdr3_aa: CASSSCRPISIRTEAFF; cdr3_nt: TGTGCCAGCAGCTCGTGTCGTCCCATTTCAATTCGCACTGAAGCTTTCTTT
v_call: TRBV3-1; clone_size: .; d_call: .; j_call: TRBJ1-2; cdr3_aa: CASSVLCTLRKTYGYTF; cdr3_nt: TGTGCCAGCAGCGTACTGTGCACCCTTCGAAAGACCTATGGCTACACCTTC
v_call: TRBV7-9; clone_size: many; d_call: .; j_call: TRBJ1-2; cdr3_aa: CASSHPGYHGKTYGYTF; cdr3_nt: TGTGCCAGCAGCCACCCGGGATACCATGGAAAGACCTATGGCTACACCTTC
v_call: TRBV7-8; clone_size: few; d_call: .; j_call: TRBJ2-3; cdr3_aa: CASSTGSPSTDTQYF; cdr3_nt: TGTGCCAGCAGCACGGGATCTCCAAGCACAGATACGCAGTATTTT
v_call: TRBV2; clone_size: many; d_call: .; j_call: TRBJ1-6; cdr3_aa: CASSEFLGVNSPLHF; cdr3_nt: TGTGCCAGCAGTGAGTTCCTGGGTGTTAATTCACCCCTCCACTTT
v_call: TRBV10-3; clone_size: few; d_call: .; j_call: TRBJ2-1; cdr3_aa: CAISGGGTSSYNEQFF; cdr3_nt: TGTGCCATCAGTGGGGGGGGCACCAGCTCCTACAATGAGCAGTTCTTC
v_call: TRBV5-8; clone_size: many; d_call: TRBD2; j_call: TRBJ2-3; cdr3_aa: CASSVLAVSTDTQYF; cdr3_nt: TGTGCCAGCAGCGTGCTAGCGGTTAGCACAGATACGCAGTATTTT
v_call: TRBV7-3; clone_size: few; d_call: TRBD1; j_call: TRBJ1-1; cdr3_aa: CASSSTGRPATEAFF; cdr3_nt: TGTGCCAGCAGCTCGACAGGGCGACCTGCGACTGAAGCTTTCTTT
v_call: TRBV10-1; clone_size: many; d_call: .; j_call: TRBJ1-2; cdr3_aa: CASSPLRRSRKTYGYTF; cdr3_nt: TGTGCCAGCAGTCCCCTGAGACGCTCTAGAAAGACCTATGGCTACACCTTC